This T cell receptor (beta chain) stems from a study of CD8 T cells in ankylosing spondylitis. Study-level results: Characteristic, it appeared, of ankylosing spondylitis blood was a TCR beta motif of roughly eight highly homologous variants. Within matched ankylosing spondylitis synovial fluid, disease-linked clones were reportedly significantly enriched. CD8+ by phenotype, disease-linked clones were relatively rare in peripheral blood.

TCR beta libraries were made by quantitative 5'-RACE with molecular barcodes. Each CDR3 protein gets one entry after TCRdb re-called the 5' RACE reads with MiXCR. Of some 140,000 distinct CDR3 sequences listed, about 6.7% are singletons. This clonotype was picked up many times. Its antigen is undetermined. The CDR3 has 15 amino acids. The V gene end was trimmed by 5 bases and the J gene end by 5 bases; junction bases not matched to a gene: 9. Per germline, CDR1 MNHEY and CDR2 SMNVEV (reference sequence). The clonotype comes from a female donor with ankylosing spondylitis or in good health (not recorded which). Source material: blood, either unsorted or a sorted T cell fraction (not recorded which). This sequence joins TRBV27 and TRBJ2-5; TRBD1 matches at 9 bases. The CDR3 sequence is CASSPLDRGAETQYF. As DNA, the CDR3 is TGTGCCAGCAGTCCCCTCGACAGGGGGGCTGAGACCCAGTACTTC.